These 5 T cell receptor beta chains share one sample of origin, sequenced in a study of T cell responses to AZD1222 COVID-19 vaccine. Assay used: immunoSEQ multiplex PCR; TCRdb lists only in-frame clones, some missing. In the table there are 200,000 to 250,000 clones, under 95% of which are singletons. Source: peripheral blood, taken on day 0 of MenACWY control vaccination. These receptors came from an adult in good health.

The CDR3 nucleotides are TGTGCCAGCAGCCTAGGGCGCGGGTCCGGAAGGTCAGATACGCAGTATTTT. Translating it yields CASSLGRGSGRSDTQYF. This chain uses TRBV7-8 with TRBJ2-3, with D tentatively TRBD2 (5 bases). The CDR3 is made up of 17 amino acids. Germline V gene sequence: CDR1 SGHVS, CDR2 FQNEAQ. Deletions cut 5 bases from V and 4 bases from J, with 22 bases between.

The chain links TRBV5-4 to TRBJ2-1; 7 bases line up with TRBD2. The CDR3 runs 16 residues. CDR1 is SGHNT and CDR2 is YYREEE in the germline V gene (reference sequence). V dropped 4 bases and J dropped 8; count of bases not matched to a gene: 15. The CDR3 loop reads CASSRPGLVGSDEQFF. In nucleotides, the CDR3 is TGTGCCAGCAGCCGCCCCGGACTAGTCGGGTCGGATGAGCAGTTCTTC.

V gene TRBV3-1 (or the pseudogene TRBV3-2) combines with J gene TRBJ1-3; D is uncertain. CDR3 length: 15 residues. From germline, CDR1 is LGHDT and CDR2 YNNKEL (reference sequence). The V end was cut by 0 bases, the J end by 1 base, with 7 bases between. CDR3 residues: CASSQDRASGNTIYF. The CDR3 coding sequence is TGTGCCAGCAGCCAAGATCGAGCATCTGGAAACACCATATATTTT.

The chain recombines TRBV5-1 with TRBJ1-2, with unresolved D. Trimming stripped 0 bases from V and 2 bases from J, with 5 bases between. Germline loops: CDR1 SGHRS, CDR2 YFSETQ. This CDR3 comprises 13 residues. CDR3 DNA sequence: TGCGCCAGCAGCTTGGAGGAGAACTATGGCTACACCTTC. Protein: CASSLEENYGYTF.

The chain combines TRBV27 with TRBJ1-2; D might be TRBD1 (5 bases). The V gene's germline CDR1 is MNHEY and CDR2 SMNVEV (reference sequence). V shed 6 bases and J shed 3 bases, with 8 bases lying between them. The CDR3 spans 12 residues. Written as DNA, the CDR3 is TGTGCCAGCAGAACCAGGGACTATGGCTACACCTTC. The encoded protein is CASRTRDYGYTF.